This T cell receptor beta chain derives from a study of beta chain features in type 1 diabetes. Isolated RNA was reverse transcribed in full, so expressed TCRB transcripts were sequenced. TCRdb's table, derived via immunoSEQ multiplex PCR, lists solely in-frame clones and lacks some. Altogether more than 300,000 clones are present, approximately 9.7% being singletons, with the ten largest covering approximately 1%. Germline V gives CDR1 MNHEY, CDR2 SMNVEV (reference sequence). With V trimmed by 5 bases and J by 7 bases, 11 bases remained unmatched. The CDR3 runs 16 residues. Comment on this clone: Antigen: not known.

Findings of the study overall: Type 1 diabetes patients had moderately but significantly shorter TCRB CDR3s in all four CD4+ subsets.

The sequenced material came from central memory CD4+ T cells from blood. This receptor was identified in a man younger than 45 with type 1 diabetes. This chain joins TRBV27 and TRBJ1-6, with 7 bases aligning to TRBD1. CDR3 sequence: CASSPQTGVVNSPLHF. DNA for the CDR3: TGTGCCAGCAGTCCCCAAACAGGGGTGGTGAATTCACCCCTCCACTTT.